A selection of T cell receptor beta chains follows, all from one sample in a study of blood T cell repertoires in COVID-19. The data were produced by immunoSEQ multiplex PCR, yet TCRdb's version contains in-frame clones alone and is incomplete. This sample has roughly 280,000 clones, with around 91% found just once. Sequencing was carried out using PBMCs or T cells enriched from blood (not recorded which). The receptors shown here come from a woman younger than 35 who had recovered from COVID-19. CDR3s include the opening cysteine and the closing phenylalanine or tryptophan. A D gene is named only where the DNA matches it firmly. Size is stated for part of the rows, as once, few or many counts, or as a class when the clone is expanded.

>TRBV28|-|TRBJ1-1|TRBD1
TGTGCCAGCAGTTTATGGGACAGGGCAGCGAACACTGAAGCTTTCTTT
CASSLWDRAANTEAFF
>TRBV5-1|-|TRBJ1-1|TRBD1
TGCGCCAGCAGCTGGCAGGGGGCTGGGACTGAAGCTTTCTTT
CASSWQGAGTEAFF
>TRBV5-1|-|TRBJ1-2|TRBD1
TGCGCCAGCAGCTTTGGACAGGGTACGGTTAACTATGGCTACACCTTC
CASSFGQGTVNYGYTF
>TRBV21-1|-|TRBJ2-1|-
TGTGCCCCAAGGGAGGGGAGGCGTGAGCAGTTCTTC
CAPREGRREQFF
>TRBV14|-|TRBJ2-7|-
TGTGCCAGCAGCCAAGTTCAGGGATCGTACTACGAGCAGTACTTC
CASSQVQGSYYEQYF
>TRBV2|-|TRBJ2-2|-
TGTGCCAGCTGGACAGGGAGGGACACCGGGGAGCTGTTTTTT
CASWTGRDTGELFF
>TRBV5-4|-|TRBJ1-6|-
TGTGCCAGCAGCTTTCAATCGGGGGGCAATTCACCCCTCCACTTT
CASSFQSGGNSPLHF
>TRBV6-1|-|TRBJ1-3|-
TGTGCCAGCAGTGAGGCTCGGGGGGCCAGTGGAAACACCATATATTTT
CASSEARGASGNTIYF
>TRBV5-1|-|TRBJ1-1|-
TGCGCCAGCAGCTTGATTCGGGGAGGGGAAGCTTTCTTT
CASSLIRGGEAFF
>TRBV3-1/TRBV3-2|-|TRBJ2-5|TRBD2
TGTGCCAGCAGCCCAAGGACTAGTCGGGAGACCCAGTACTTC
CASSPRTSRETQYF
>TRBV28|-|TRBJ2-7|TRBD1
TGTGCCACTATCCCGGGACAGGGTTACGGCTACGAGCAGTACTTC
CATIPGQGYGYEQYF
>TRBV19|once|TRBJ1-2|-
TGTGCCAGTACCCCTATGGGGCGTCGAGGCTACACCTTC
CASTPMGRRGYTF
>TRBV15|-|TRBJ1-1|-
TGTGCCACCAGCATCAGTCGAGACAGCCCCAGGAGTGAAGCTTTCTTT
CATSISRDSPRSEAFF
>TRBV6-6|-|TRBJ1-2|TRBD1
TGTGCCAGCAGGGGACAGGGGGCTGGCTATGGCTACACCTTC
CASRGQGAGYGYTF
>TRBV9|-|TRBJ1-6|-
TGTGCCAGCAGCGTAGAGGGGGGGCTCAGTTCACCCCTCCACTTT
CASSVEGGLSSPLHF
>TRBV10-3|-|TRBJ2-3|TRBD2
TGTGCCATCAGTGCTGTGCGGGGGGGTAGCACAGATACGCAGTATTTT
CAISAVRGGSTDTQYF
>TRBV4-2|-|TRBJ2-7|TRBD2
TGTGCCAGCAGCCAAGAGCGGGGGGGCTTTGAGGAGCAGTACTTC
CASSQERGGFEEQYF
>TRBV28|once|TRBJ2-2|TRBD2
TGTGCCAGCAGTCGGGGGGTATCGAACACCGGGGAGCTGTTTTTT
CASSRGVSNTGELFF
>TRBV10-3|-|TRBJ2-1|TRBD2
TGTGCCATCAGAGGACTAGCGGGGCACAATGAGCAGTTCTTC
CAIRGLAGHNEQFF
>TRBV5-1|-|TRBJ1-3|TRBD1
TGCGCCAGCAGCCAGTCAGGGGGCTCTGGAAACACCATATATTTT
CASSQSGGSGNTIYF
>TRBV19|-|TRBJ1-5|-
TGTGCCAGTAGTGACGACGTTGGGGACTATAGCAATCAGCCCCAGCATTTT
CASSDDVGDYSNQPQHF
>TRBV4-1|-|TRBJ1-1|TRBD1
TGCGCCAGCAACCAACGGACAGGGTGGTCTGAAGCTTTCTTT
CASNQRTGWSEAFF
>TRBV25-1|-|TRBJ1-2|-
TGTGCCAGCAGTGAATACCCAGGGGCGGAGTATGGCTACACCTTC
CASSEYPGAEYGYTF
>TRBV5-6|-|TRBJ2-7|-
TGTGCCAGCAGCCCCCGTCCTATATCCTACGAGCAGTACTTC
CASSPRPISYEQYF
>TRBV18|once|TRBJ1-3|-
TGTGCCAGCTCACCAGGGACTCGCTCTGGAAACACCATATATTTT
CASSPGTRSGNTIYF
>TRBV7-3|-|TRBJ2-3|-
TGTGCCAGCAGCTCCTCAGGAGATACGCAGTATTTT
CASSSSGDTQYF
>TRBV11-2|-|TRBJ2-7|-
TGTGCCAGCAGCTCTCCGAGGACACGTAGGTACGAGCAGTACTTC
CASSSPRTRRYEQYF
>TRBV5-4|-|TRBJ2-7|TRBD1
TGTGCCAGCAGCTCCCGGGACAGCTCCTACGAGCAGTACTTC
CASSSRDSSYEQYF
>TRBV7-9|-|TRBJ2-7|TRBD1
TGTGCCAGCAGCAACCGGGACAGGGACTACGAGCAGTACTTC
CASSNRDRDYEQYF
>TRBV9|-|TRBJ2-1|TRBD2
TGTGCCAGCAGCGTAGGGTCTAGCGGTGAGCAGTTCTTC
CASSVGSSGEQFF
>TRBV5-1|-|TRBJ2-7|TRBD2
TGCGCCAGCAGCTTGGGACTAGCGGGGGTACCCTACGAGCAGTACTTC
CASSLGLAGVPYEQYF
>TRBV28|-|TRBJ1-5|TRBD1
TGTGCCCTTCAGGGGGCTCGTAGCAATCAGCCCCAGCATTTT
CALQGARSNQPQHF
>TRBV20-1|once|TRBJ2-3|TRBD2
TGCAGTGCTAGTGGGCTGGTCCCGGGAGGCCGCACAGATACGCAGTATTTT
CSASGLVPGGRTDTQYF
>TRBV14|-|TRBJ1-1|-
TGTGCCAGCAGCAATGACATGAACACTGAAGCTTTCTTT
CASSNDMNTEAFF
>TRBV4-1|-|TRBJ1-3|TRBD1
TGCGCCAGCAGCCAAGGACAGGGGGCGGACACCATATATTTT
CASSQGQGADTIYF
>TRBV3-1/TRBV3-2|-|TRBJ1-3|-
TGTGCCAGCAGCCAAGGAGACAGCTCTGGAAACACCATATATTTT
CASSQGDSSGNTIYF
>TRBV10-3|-|TRBJ2-5|TRBD2
TGTGCCATCAGTGAGTCGTTGGGGATCTCTAGCGGAGAAGAGACCCAGTACTTC
CAISESLGISSGEETQYF
>TRBV18|-|TRBJ1-2|-
TGTGCCAGCTCACTCGTCGGGCAGGGGACCTATGGCTACACCTTC
CASSLVGQGTYGYTF
>TRBV28|-|TRBJ1-5|TRBD1
TGTGCCAGCACCAGGACAGGGGGAAATCAGCCCCAGCATTTT
CASTRTGGNQPQHF
>TRBV19|-|TRBJ1-6|TRBD1
TGTGCCAGTAGTTCGGACAGGGGAAGGCGAGTCCCCTATAATTCACCCCTCCACTTT
CASSSDRGRRVPYNSPLHF
>TRBV7-9|-|TRBJ1-2|TRBD1
TGTGCCAGCAGCTTAGGACAGGGAGGCTATGGCTACACCTTC
CASSLGQGGYGYTF
>TRBV6-5|-|TRBJ2-1|TRBD1
TGTGCCAGCAGTCGGACAGGGATGATTGGCCATGAGCAGTTCTTC
CASSRTGMIGHEQFF
>TRBV11-2|-|TRBJ1-5|TRBD1
TGTGCCAGCGGGACAGGCAATAATCAGCCCCAGCATTTT
CASGTGNNQPQHF
>TRBV29-1|-|TRBJ1-2|-
TGCAGCGTTGAAGGCAGGGGCTATGGCTACACCTTC
CSVEGRGYGYTF
>TRBV23-1|-|TRBJ2-2|TRBD2
TGCGCCAGCAGTCAACGGACTAGCGGGGTCGCCGGGGAGCTGTTTTTT
CASSQRTSGVAGELFF
>TRBV28|-|TRBJ2-1|TRBD2
TGTGCCAGCAGTTGGACTAGCGGGGGGGACAATGAGCAGTTCTTC
CASSWTSGGDNEQFF
>TRBV2|once|TRBJ1-1|-
TGTGCCAGCAGTGAAGGGCAAACCACTGAAGCTTTCTTT
CASSEGQTTEAFF
>TRBV2|-|TRBJ2-1|TRBD2
TGTGCCAGCAGCCGACTAGCGGGGGGATACAATGAGCAGTTCTTC
CASSRLAGGYNEQFF
>TRBV10-2|-|TRBJ1-3|-
TGCGCCAGCAGTGAGTCGTTTGCGACAACTGGAAACACCATATATTTT
CASSESFATTGNTIYF
>TRBV10-3|-|TRBJ1-1|-
TGTGCCATCAGTGAGTCGGCGGGGCTGGCGACTGAAGCTTTCTTT
CAISESAGLATEAFF
>TRBV7-2|-|TRBJ1-2|-
TGTGCCAGCAGCTTACCGCAGGGGCAGGGGTATGGCTACACCTTC
CASSLPQGQGYGYTF
>TRBV27|-|TRBJ1-1|-
TGTGCCAGCAGTTTTGGTCAGAGGAGCACTGAAGCTTTCTTT
CASSFGQRSTEAFF
>TRBV2|once|TRBJ1-2|-
TGTGCCAGCAATTATAAGGAGGACTATGGCTACACCTTC
CASNYKEDYGYTF
>TRBV7-8|-|TRBJ1-1|TRBD1
TGTGCCAGCAGCCCAGACAGGGAGAAAGCTTTCTTT
CASSPDREKAFF
>TRBV7-9|-|TRBJ1-2|-
TGTGCCAGCAGCTTGGACAGCTATGGCTACACCTTC
CASSLDSYGYTF